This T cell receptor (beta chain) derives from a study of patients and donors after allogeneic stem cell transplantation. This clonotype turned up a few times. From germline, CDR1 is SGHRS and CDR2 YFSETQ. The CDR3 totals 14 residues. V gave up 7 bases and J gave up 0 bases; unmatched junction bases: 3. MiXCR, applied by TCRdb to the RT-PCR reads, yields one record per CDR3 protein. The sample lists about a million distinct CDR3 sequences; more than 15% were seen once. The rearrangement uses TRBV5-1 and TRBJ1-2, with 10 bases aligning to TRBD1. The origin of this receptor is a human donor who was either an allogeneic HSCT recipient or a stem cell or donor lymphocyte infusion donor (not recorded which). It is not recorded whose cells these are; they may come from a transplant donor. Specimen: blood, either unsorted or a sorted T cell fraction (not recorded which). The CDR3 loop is CASQTGGANYGYTF. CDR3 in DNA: TGCGCCAGCCAGACAGGGGGCGCTAACTATGGCTACACCTTC.